A selection of T cell receptor beta chains follows, all from one sample in a study of CD8+ T cells in alopecia areata. The assay was immunoSEQ multiplex PCR, and TCRdb's table has in-frame clones only and misses some. The sample includes about 64,000 clones, roughly two fifths seen only once; the top ten take roughly 50%. The source material was NKG2D-low CD8+ T cells sorted from blood. The origin of the receptors is a human donor with alopecia areata. The CDR3 runs from the conserved cysteine through the conserved F or W. Each record gives: clone size, D gene, J gene, V gene, CDR3 protein, CDR3 DNA. The D gene is left open where the match is weak. The size entry is marked missing in some rows and otherwise reads once, few, many or a size class.

-	TRBD1	TRBJ2-7	TRBV29-1	CSVPRTGNVHEQYF	TGCAGCGTCCCGAGGACAGGAAACGTTCACGAGCAGTACTTC
-	-	TRBJ2-7	TRBV4-3	CASSQGAAGAYYEQYF	TGCGCCAGCAGCCAAGGAGCGGCGGGGGCCTACTACGAGCAGTACTTC
-	TRBD1	TRBJ2-1	TRBV5-1	CASSSLDRGIDRDEQFF	TGCGCCAGCAGCTCCTTGGACAGGGGAATAGATAGGGATGAGCAGTTCTTC
-	-	TRBJ2-1	TRBV9	CASSAAGSSGGEQFF	TGTGCCAGCAGCGCCGCAGGCAGTTCCGGGGGTGAGCAGTTCTTC
few	TRBD2	TRBJ2-5	TRBV29-1	CSVEISTSLETQYF	TGCAGCGTTGAAATCTCGACTAGCTTAGAGACCCAGTACTTC
-	-	TRBJ2-7	TRBV5-6	CASSLGYEQYF	TGTGCCAGCAGCTTGGGTTACGAGCAGTACTTC
-	-	TRBJ2-7	TRBV30	CAWSQGDYEQYF	TGTGCCTGGAGCCAGGGAGACTACGAGCAGTACTTC
-	TRBD2	TRBJ2-7	TRBV27	CASSFTSGSGGEQYF	TGTGCCAGCAGTTTTACTAGCGGGAGCGGCGGGGAGCAGTACTTC
few	TRBD2	TRBJ2-5	TRBV29-1	CSVLGEGAETQYF	TGCAGCGTTTTGGGGGAGGGTGCGGAGACCCAGTACTTC
-	TRBD2	TRBJ2-7	TRBV25-1	CASSAGLASPYEQYF	TGTGCCAGCAGTGCTGGACTAGCGAGTCCCTACGAGCAGTACTTC